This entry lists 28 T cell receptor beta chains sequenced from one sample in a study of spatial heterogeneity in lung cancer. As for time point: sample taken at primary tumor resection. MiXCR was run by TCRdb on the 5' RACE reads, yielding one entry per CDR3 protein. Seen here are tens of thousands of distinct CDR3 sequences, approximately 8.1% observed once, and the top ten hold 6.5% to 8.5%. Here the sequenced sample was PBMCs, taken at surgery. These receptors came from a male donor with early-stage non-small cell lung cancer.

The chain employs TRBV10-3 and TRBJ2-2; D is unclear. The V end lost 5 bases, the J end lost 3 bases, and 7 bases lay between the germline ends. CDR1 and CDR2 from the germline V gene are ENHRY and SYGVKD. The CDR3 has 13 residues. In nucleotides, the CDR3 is TGTGCCATCAGTTCACAAGACACCGGGGAGCTGTTTTTT. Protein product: CAISSQDTGELFF.

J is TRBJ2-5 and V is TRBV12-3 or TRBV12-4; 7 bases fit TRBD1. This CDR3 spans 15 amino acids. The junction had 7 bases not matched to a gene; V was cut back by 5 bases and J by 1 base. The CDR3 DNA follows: TGTGCCAGCAGTGCCGAGACAGGGATCCAAGAGACCCAGTACTTC. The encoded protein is CASSAETGIQETQYF.

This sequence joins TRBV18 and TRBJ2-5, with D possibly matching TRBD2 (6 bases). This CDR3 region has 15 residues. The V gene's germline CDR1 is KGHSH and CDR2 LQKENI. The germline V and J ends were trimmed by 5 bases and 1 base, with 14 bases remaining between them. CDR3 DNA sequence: TGTGCCAGCTCAGGAGCGGGCGCCGCCCAAGAGACCCAGTACTTC. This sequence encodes CASSGAGAAQETQYF.

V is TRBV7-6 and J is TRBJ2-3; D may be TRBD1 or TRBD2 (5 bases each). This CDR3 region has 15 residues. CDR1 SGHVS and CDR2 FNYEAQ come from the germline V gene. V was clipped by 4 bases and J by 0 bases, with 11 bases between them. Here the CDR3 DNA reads TGTGCCAGCAGCTCTCTAGGGGAGAGCACAGATACGCAGTATTTT. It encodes CASSSLGESTDTQYF.

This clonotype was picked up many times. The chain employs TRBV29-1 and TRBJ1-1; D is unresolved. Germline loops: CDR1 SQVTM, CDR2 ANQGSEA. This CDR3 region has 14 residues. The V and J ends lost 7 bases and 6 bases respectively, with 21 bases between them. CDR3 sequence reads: CSASHRGSGAEAFF. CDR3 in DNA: TGCAGCGCCAGTCACCGAGGAAGTGGCGCTGAAGCTTTCTTT.

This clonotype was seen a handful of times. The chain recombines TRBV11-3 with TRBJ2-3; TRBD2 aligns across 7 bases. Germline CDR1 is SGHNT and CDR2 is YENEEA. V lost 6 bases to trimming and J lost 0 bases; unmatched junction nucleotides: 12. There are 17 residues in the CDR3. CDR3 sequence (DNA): TGTGCCAGCAGACGCGGTCTAGCGGCCTCTAGCACAGATACGCAGTATTTT. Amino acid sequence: CASRRGLAASSTDTQYF. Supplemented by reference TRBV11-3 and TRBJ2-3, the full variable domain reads EAGVVQSPRYKIIEKKQPVAFWCNPISGHNTLYWYLQNLGQGPELLIRYENEEAVDDSQLPKDRFSAERLKGVDSTLKIQPAELGDSAVYLCASRRGLAASSTDTQYFGPGTRLTVL.

This CDR3 is CASSIVTNTEAFF. The DNA of the CDR3 is TGTGCCAGTAGTATTGTGACTAACACTGAAGCTTTCTTT. This rearrangement joins TRBV19 to TRBJ1-1; D ambiguous. With 3 bases removed from V and 2 bases from J, the gap between germline ends came to 7 bases. The CDR3 extends over 13 amino acids. Germline V CDR1 and CDR2: LNHDA, SQIVND (reference sequence).

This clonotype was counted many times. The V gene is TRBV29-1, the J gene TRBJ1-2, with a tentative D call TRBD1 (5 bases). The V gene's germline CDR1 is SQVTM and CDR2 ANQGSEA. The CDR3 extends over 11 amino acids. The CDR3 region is CTLDRTYGYTF. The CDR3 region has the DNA TGCACCCTCGACAGAACCTATGGCTACACCTTC.

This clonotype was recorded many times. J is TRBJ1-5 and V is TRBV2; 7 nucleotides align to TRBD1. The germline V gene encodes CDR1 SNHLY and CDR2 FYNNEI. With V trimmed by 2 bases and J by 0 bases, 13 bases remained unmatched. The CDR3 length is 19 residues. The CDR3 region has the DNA TGTGCCAGCAGTGAAAAGGGGGCCCACCTAGACGATAGCAATCAGCCCCAGCATTTT. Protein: CASSEKGAHLDDSNQPQHF.

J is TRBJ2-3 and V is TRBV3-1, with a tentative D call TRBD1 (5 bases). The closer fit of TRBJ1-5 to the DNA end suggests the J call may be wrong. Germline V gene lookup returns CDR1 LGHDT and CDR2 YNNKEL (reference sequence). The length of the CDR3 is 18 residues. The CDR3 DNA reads TGTGCCAGCAGCCAAGCCCGGGGACTAGCTCACGCCGAAGATACGCAGCATTTT. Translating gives CASSQARGLAHAEDTQHF.

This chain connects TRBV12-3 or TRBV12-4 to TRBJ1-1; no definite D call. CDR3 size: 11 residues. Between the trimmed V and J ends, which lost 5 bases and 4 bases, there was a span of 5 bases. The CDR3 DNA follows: TGTGCCAGCAGTAAAGTCACTGAAGCTTTCTTT. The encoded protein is CASSKVTEAFF.

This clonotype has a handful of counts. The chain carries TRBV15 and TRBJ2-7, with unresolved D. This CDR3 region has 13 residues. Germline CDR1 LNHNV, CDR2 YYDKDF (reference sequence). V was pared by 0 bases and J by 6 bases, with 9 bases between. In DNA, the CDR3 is TGTGCCACCAGCAGAGATCGGCATGCCGAGCAGTACTTC. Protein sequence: CATSRDRHAEQYF.

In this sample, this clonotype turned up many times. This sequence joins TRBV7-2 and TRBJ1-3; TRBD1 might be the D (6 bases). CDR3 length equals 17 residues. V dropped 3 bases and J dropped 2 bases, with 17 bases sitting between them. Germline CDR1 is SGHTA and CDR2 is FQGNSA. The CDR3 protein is CASSFNIRGGPGNTIYF. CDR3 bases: TGTGCCAGCAGCTTTAATATAAGGGGGGGGCCTGGAAACACCATATATTTT.

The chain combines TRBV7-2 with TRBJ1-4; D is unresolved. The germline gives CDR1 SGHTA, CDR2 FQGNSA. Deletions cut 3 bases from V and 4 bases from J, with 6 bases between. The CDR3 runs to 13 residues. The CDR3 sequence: CASSFNYNEKLFF. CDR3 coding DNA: TGTGCCAGCAGCTTTAACTATAATGAAAAACTGTTTTTT.

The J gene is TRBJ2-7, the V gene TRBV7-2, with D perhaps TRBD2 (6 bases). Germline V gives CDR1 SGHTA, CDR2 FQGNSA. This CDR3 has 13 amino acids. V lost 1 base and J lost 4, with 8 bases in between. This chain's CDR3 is CASSLDAGYEQYF. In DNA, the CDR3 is TGTGCCAGCAGCTTAGACGCGGGGTACGAGCAGTACTTC.

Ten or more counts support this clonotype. The chain's CDR3 is CASSPRQSYNEQFF. In nucleotides, the CDR3 is TGTGCCAGCAGTCCAAGACAGAGTTACAATGAGCAGTTCTTC. V and J are TRBV27 and TRBJ2-1; D is perhaps TRBD1 (5 bases). The germline V gene encodes CDR1 MNHEY and CDR2 SMNVEV (reference sequence). V was pared by 5 bases and J by 4 bases, with 12 bases between. The CDR3 extends over 14 amino acids.

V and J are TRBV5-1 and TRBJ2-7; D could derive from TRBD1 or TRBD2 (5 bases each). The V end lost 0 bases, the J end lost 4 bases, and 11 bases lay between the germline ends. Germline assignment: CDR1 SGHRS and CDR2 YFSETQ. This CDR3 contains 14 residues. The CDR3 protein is CASSLGTGPYEQYF. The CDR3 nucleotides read TGCGCCAGCAGCTTGGGAACGGGACCTTACGAGCAGTACTTC.

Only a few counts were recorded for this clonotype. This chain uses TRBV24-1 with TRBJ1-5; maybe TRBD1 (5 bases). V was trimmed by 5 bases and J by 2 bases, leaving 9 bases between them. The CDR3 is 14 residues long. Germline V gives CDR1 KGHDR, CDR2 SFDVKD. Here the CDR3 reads CATSGAGRNQPQHF. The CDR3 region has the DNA TGTGCCACCAGTGGAGCAGGGCGCAATCAGCCCCAGCATTTT.

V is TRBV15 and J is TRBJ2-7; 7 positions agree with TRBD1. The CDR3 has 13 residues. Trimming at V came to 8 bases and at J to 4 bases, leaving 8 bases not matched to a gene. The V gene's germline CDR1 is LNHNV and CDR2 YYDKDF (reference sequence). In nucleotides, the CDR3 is TGTGCCACCTCCCGGGACAGCTCATACGAGCAGTACTTC. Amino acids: CATSRDSSYEQYF.

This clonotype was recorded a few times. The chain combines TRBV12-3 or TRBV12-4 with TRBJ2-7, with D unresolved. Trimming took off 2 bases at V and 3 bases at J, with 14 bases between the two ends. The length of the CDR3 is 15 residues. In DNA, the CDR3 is TGTGCCAGCAGTTTAAGACAAGGGATTGACTACGAGCAGTACTTC. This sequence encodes CASSLRQGIDYEQYF.

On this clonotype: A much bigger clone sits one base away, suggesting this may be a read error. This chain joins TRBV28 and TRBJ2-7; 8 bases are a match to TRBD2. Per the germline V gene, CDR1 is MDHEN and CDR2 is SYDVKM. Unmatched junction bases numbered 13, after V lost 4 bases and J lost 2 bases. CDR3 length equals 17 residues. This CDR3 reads CASSSPGGARSPYEQYF. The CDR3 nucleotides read TGTGCCAGCAGTTCCCCGGGGGGGGCAAGGAGCCCCTACGAGCAGTACTTC.

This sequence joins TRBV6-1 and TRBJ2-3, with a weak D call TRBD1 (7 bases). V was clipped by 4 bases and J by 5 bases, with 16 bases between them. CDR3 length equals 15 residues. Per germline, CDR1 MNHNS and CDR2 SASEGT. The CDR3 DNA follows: TGTGCCAGCAGTGCTTCAGGGGGGCAAGGAGATACGCAGTATTTT. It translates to CASSASGGQGDTQYF.

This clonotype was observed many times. CDR3 DNA: TGTGCCAGCAGTGAACAGGGAGGCGGCTACGAGCAGTACTTC. Its translation is CASSEQGGGYEQYF. V and J are TRBV25-1 and TRBJ2-7, with D perhaps matching TRBD2 (6 bases). CDR1 and CDR2 (germline): MGHDK, SYGVNS. V dropped 2 bases and J dropped 3 bases, with 11 bases sitting between them. This CDR3 is 14 amino acids long.

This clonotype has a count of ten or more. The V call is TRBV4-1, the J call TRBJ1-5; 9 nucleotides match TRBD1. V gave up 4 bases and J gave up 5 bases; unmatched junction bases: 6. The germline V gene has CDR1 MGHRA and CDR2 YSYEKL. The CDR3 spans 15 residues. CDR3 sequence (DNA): TGCGCCAGCAGCCGGCCGGGACAGGGTCATCAGCCCCAGCATTTT. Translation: CASSRPGQGHQPQHF.

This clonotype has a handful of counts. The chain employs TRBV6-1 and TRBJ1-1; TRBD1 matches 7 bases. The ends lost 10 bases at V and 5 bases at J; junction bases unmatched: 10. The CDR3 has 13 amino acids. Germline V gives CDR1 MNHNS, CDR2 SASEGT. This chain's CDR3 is CATTIKTGTEAFF. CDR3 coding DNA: TGTGCCACCACGATAAAGACAGGGACTGAAGCTTTCTTT.

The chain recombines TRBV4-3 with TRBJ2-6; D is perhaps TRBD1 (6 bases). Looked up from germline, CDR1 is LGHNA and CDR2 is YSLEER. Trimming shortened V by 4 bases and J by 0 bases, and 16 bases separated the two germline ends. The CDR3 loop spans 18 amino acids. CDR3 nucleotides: TGCGCCAGCAGCCCAACAGGGCAGGGGCTCTCTGGGGCCAACGTCCTGACTTTC. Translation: CASSPTGQGLSGANVLTF.

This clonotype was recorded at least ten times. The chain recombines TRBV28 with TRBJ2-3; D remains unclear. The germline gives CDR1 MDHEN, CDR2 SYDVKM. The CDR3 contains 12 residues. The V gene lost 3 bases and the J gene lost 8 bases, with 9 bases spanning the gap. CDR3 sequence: CASSLLSRTQYF. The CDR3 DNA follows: TGTGCCAGCAGTTTGCTTAGTCGTACGCAGTATTTT.

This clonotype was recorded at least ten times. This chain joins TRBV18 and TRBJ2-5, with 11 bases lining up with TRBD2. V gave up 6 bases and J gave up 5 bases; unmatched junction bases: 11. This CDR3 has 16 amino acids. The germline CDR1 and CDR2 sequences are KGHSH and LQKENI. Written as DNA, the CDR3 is TGTGCCAGCTCCCGGGAAACTAGCGGGAGTTCGGAGACCCAGTACTTC. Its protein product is CASSRETSGSSETQYF.